This T cell receptor beta chain came from a study of Ad26.COV2.S vaccination and SARS-CoV-2 variants. Study outcomes and limitations: After vaccination, reports described spike-specific CD8+ and CD4+ T cell responses as showing substantial breadth. For non-spike TCRs, breadth in vaccine recipients resembled that in placebo recipients.

Profiling relied on immunoSEQ multiplex PCR, and the TCRdb table lists in-frame clones only, not all of them. This sample carries about 680,000 clones, roughly 90% of them seen once, and the ten largest clones take approximately 1.5%. Comments on this clone: What it recognizes is unknown.

CDR3 length: 15 residues. V was pared by 2 bases and J by 7 bases, with 4 bases of the junction left unmatched. From germline, CDR1 is GTSNPN and CDR2 SVGIG (reference sequence). Treatment: approximately 18 received Ad26.COV2.S at low or high dose, single or two shots; 5 received placebo; per-sample allocation not given. At day 63 after the first vaccine or placebo injection, samples were drawn. Its platform was an Ad26 vector, and its expressed antigen was Wuhan-strain SARS-CoV-2 spike. The TCR originated in a person between 18 and 65 years old who received the Ad26.COV2.S COVID-19 vaccine or a placebo. This chain joins TRBV30 and TRBJ2-1, with 14 bases identical to TRBD2. The sample was peripheral blood, taken in a trial of Ad26.COV2.S vaccine versus placebo. As DNA, the CDR3 is TGTGCCTGGAGTCCGGGACTAGCGGGGGAAAATGAGCAGTTCTTC. Translated, it gives CAWSPGLAGENEQFF.